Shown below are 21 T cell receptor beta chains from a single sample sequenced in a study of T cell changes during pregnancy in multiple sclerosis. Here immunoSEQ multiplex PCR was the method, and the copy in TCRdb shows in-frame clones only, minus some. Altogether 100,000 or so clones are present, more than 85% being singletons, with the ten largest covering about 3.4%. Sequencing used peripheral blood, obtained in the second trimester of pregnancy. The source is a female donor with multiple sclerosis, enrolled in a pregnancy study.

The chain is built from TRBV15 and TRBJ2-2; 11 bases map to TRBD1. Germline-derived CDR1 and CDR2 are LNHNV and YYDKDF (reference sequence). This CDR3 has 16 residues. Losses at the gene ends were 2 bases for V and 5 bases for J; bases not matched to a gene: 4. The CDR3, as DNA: TGTGCCACCAGCAGACCGGGACAGGGGGTGACCGGGGAGCTGTTTTTT. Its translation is CATSRPGQGVTGELFF.

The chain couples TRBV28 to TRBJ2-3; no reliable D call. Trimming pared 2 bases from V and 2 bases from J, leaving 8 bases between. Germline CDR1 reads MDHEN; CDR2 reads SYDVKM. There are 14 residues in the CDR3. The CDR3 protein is CASSLGLNTDTQYF. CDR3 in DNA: TGTGCCAGCAGTTTAGGCCTGAACACAGATACGCAGTATTTT.

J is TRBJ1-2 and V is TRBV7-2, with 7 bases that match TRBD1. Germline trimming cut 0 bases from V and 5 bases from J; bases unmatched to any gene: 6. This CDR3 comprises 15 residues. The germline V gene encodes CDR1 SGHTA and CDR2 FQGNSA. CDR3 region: CASSLAGQRQYGYTF. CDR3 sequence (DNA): TGTGCCAGCAGCTTAGCGGGACAGCGACAATATGGCTACACCTTC.

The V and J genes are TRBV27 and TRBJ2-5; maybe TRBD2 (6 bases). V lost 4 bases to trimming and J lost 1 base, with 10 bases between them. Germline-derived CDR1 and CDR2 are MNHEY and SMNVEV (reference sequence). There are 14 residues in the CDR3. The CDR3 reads CASSWGGSQETQYF. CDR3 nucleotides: TGTGCCAGCAGTTGGGGAGGCAGCCAAGAGACCCAGTACTTC.

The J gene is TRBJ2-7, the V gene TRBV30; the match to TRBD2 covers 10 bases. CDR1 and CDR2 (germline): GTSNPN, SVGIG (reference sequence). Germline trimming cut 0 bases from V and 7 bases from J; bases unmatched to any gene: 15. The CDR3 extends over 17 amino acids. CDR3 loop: CAWSVVAGGVGAGEQYF. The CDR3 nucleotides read TGTGCCTGGAGTGTGGTAGCGGGAGGTGTTGGAGCGGGTGAGCAGTACTTC.

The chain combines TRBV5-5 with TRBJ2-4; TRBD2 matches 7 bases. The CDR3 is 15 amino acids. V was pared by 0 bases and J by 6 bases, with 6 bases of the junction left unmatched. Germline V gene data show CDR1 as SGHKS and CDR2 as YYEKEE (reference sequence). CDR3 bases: TGTGCCAGCAGCTTGGGTGGGACTACATTAAACATTCAGTACTTC. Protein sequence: CASSLGGTTLNIQYF.

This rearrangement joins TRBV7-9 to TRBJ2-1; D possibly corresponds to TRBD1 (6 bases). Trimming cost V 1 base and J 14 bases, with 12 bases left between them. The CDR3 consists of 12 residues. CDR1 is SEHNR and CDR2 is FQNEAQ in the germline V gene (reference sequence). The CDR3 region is CASSLENRVEFF. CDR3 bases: TGTGCCAGCAGCTTAGAAAACAGGGTGGAGTTCTTC. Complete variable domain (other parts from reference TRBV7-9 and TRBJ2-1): DTGVSQNPRHKITKRGQNVTFRCDPISEHNRLYWYRQTLGQGPEFLTYFQNEAQLEKSRLLSDRFSAERPKGSFSTLEIQRTEQGDSAMYLCASSLENRVEFFGPGTRLTVL.

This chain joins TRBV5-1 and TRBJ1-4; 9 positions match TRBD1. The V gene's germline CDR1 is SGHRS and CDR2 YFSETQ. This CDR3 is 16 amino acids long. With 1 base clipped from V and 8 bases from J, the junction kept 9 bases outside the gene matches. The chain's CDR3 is CASSLLPRQGGEKLFF. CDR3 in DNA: TGCGCCAGCAGCTTGCTGCCAAGACAGGGGGGAGAAAAACTGTTTTTT.

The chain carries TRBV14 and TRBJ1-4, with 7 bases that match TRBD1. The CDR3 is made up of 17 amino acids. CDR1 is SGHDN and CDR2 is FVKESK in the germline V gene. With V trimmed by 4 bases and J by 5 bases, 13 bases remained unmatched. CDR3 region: CASSRHHPGQLNEKLFF. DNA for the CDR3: TGTGCCAGCAGCCGACACCACCCGGGACAGCTCAATGAAAAACTGTTTTTT.

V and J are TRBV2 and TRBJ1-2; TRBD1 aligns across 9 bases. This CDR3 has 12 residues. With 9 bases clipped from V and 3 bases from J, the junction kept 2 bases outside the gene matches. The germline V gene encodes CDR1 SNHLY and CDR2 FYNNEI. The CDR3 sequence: CARQGADYGYTF. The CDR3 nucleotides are TGTGCCAGACAGGGGGCGGACTATGGCTACACCTTC.

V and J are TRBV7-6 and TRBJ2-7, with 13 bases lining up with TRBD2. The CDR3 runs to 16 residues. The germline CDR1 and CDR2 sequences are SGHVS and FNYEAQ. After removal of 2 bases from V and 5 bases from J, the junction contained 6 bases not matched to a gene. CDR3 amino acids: CASSLKLAGGPDEQYF. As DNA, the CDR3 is TGTGCCAGCAGCTTAAAACTAGCGGGAGGGCCGGACGAGCAGTACTTC.

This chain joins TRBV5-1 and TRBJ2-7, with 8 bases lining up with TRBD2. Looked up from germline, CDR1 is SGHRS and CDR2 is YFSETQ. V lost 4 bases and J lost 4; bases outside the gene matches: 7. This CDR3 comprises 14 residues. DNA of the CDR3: TGCGCCAGCAGCCCCGGGGGGGCCGGGTACGAGCAGTACTTC. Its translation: CASSPGGAGYEQYF.

The CDR3 loop is CASSTRGPYGETQYF. The CDR3 nucleotides are TGTGCCAGTAGTACCAGGGGGCCCTATGGTGAGACCCAGTACTTC. V gene TRBV19 combines with J gene TRBJ2-5; 8 nucleotides match TRBD1. V gave up 4 bases and J gave up 5 bases; unmatched junction bases: 9. CDR1 is LNHDA and CDR2 is SQIVND in the germline V gene (reference sequence). This CDR3 is 15 amino acids long.

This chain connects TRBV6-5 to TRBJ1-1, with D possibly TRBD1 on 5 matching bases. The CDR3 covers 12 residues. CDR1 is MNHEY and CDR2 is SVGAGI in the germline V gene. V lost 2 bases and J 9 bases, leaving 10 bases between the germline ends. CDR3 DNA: TGTGCCAGCAGTTACACAGGTAACCAAGCTTTCTTT. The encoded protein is CASSYTGNQAFF.

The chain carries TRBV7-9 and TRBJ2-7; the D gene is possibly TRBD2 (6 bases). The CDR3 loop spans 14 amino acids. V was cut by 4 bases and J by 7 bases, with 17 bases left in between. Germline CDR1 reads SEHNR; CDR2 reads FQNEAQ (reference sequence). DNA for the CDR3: TGTGCCAGCAGCTGGGACTCCTCGTTACGAGAGCAGTACTTC. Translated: CASSWDSSLREQYF.

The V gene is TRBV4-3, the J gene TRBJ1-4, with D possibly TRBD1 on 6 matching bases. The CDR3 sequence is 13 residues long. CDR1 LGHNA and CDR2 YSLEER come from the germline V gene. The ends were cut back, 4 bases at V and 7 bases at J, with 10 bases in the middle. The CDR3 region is CASSLQGTEKLFF. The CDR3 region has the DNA TGCGCCAGCAGCCTTCAGGGGACTGAAAAACTGTTTTTT.

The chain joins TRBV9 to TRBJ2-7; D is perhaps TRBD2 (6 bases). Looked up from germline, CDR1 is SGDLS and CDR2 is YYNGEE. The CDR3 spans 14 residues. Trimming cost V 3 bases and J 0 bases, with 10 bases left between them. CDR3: CASSAGVPSYEQYF. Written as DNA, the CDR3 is TGTGCCAGCAGCGCGGGAGTTCCCTCCTACGAGCAGTACTTC. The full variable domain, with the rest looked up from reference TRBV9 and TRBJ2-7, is DSGVTQTPKHLITATGQRVTLRCSPRSGDLSVYWYQQSLDQGLQFLIQYYNGEERAKGNILERFSAQQFPDLHSELNLSSLELGDSALYFCASSAGVPSYEQYFGPGTRLTVT.

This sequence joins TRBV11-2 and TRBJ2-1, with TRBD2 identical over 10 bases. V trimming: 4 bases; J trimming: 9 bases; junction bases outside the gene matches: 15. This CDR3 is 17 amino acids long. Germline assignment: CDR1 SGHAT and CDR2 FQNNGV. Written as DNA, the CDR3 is TGTGCCAGCAGCTCCCCGGGGACTAGCGTATCCGGCGGTGAGCAGTTCTTC. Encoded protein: CASSSPGTSVSGGEQFF.

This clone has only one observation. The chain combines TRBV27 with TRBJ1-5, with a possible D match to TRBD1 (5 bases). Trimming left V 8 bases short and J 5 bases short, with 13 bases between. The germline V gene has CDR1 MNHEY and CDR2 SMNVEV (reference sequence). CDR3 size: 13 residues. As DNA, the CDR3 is TGTGCCAGCCGACAGAGCTTCTATCAGCCCCAGCATTTT. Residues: CASRQSFYQPQHF.

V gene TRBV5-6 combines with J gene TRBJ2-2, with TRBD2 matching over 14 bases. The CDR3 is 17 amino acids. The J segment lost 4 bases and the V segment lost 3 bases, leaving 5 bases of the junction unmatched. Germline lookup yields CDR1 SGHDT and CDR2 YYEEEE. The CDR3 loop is CASSWGLAGAGTGELFF. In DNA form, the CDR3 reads TGTGCCAGCAGCTGGGGACTAGCGGGAGCAGGCACCGGGGAGCTGTTTTTT.

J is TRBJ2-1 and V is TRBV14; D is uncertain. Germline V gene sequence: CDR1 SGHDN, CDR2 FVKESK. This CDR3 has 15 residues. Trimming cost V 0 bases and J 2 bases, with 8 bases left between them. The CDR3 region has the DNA TGTGCCAGCAGCCAAGACCTCCCAGCCTACAATGAGCAGTTCTTC. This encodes CASSQDLPAYNEQFF.